This T cell receptor beta chain originates from a study of T cell responses to AZD1222 COVID-19 vaccine. Findings and caveats of the study: After two AZD1222 doses, spike-specific TCR breadth and depth rose versus day 0.

V was shortened by 1 base and J by 4 bases, with 8 bases between the two germline ends. The germline V gene encodes CDR1 SEHNR and CDR2 FQNEAQ (reference sequence). The CDR3 length is 14 residues. As to this clone: The antigen is undetermined.

Assay used: immunoSEQ multiplex PCR; TCRdb lists only in-frame clones, some missing. The table has 130,000 to 150,000 clones, roughly 88% seen once. The sequencing here drew on peripheral blood, taken on day 0 of AZD1222 vaccination. The clonotype originates from an adult in good health. The rearrangement links TRBV7-9 to TRBJ2-1; D gene ambiguous. In DNA form, the CDR3 reads TGTGCCAGCAGCTTAGTTTCAGAGTACAATGAGCAGTTCTTC. This encodes CASSLVSEYNEQFF.